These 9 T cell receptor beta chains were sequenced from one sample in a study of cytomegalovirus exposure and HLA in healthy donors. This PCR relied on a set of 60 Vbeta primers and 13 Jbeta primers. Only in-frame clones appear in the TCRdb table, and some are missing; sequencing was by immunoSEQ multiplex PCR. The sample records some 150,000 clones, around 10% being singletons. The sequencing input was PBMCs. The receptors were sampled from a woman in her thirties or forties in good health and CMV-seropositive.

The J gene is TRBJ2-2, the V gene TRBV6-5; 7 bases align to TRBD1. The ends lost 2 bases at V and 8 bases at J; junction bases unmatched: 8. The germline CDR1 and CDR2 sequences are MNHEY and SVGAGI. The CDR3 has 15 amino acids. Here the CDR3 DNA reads TGTGCCAGCAGTTACCCCCCAACAGGGGCAGGGGAGCTGTTTTTT. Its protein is CASSYPPTGAGELFF.

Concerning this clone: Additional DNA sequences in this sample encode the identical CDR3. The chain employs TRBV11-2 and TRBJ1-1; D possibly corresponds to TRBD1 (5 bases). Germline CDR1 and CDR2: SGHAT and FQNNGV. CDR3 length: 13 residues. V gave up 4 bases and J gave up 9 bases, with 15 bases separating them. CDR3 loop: CASSSEGGVKAFF. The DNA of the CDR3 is TGTGCCAGCAGCTCCGAGGGAGGGGTAAAAGCTTTCTTT.

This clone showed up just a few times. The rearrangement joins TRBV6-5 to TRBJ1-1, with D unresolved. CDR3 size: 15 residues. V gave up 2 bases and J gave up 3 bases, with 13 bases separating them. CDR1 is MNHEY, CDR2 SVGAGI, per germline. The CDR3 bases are TGTGCCAGCAGTTACAATGCGGACGGGGACACTGAAGCTTTCTTT. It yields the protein CASSYNADGDTEAFF.

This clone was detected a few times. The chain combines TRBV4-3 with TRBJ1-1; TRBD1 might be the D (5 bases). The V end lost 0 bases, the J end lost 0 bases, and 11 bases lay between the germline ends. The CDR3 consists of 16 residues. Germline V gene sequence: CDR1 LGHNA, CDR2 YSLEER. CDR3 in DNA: TGCGCCAGCAGCCAAGATTTGACAGTCTTGAACACTGAAGCTTTCTTT. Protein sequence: CASSQDLTVLNTEAFF.

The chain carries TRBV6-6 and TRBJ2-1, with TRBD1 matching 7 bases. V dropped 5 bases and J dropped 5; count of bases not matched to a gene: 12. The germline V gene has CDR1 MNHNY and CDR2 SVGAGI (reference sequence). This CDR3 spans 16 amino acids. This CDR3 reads CASSPKRQGANNEQFF. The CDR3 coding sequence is TGTGCCAGCAGTCCAAAAAGACAGGGAGCAAACAATGAGCAGTTCTTC.

This chain's CDR3 is CASSQLPKAGGSTDTQYF. The CDR3 nucleotides read TGCGCCAGCAGCCAACTCCCTAAAGCCGGGGGTAGCACAGATACGCAGTATTTT. The V call is TRBV4-3, the J call TRBJ2-3; D is perhaps TRBD2 (6 bases). CDR1 LGHNA and CDR2 YSLEER come from the germline V gene. There are 18 residues in the CDR3. Deletions cut 2 bases from V and 0 bases from J, with 18 bases between.

The CDR3 bases are TGCGCCAGCAGTGAGCTTCCGGGACTAGCGGATGGGCTTTTCACGGGGACCCAGTACTTC. Amino acids: CASSELPGLADGLFTGTQYF. The chain employs TRBV10-2 and TRBJ2-5, with 11 bases matching TRBD2. The V gene end was trimmed by 2 bases and the J gene end by 7 bases; junction bases not matched to a gene: 21. This CDR3 region has 20 residues. Germline assignment: CDR1 WSHSY and CDR2 SAAADI.

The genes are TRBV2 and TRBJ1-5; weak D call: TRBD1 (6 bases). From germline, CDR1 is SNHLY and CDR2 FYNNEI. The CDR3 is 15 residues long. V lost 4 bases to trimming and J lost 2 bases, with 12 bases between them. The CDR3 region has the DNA TGTGCCAGCAGTGGGGGACATTCCCGCAATCAGCCCCAGCATTTT. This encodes CASSGGHSRNQPQHF.

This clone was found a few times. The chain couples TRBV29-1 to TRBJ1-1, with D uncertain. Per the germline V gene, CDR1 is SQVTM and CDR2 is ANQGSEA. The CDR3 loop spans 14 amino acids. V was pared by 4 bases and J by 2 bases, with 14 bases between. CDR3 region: CSVAEGRPNTEAFF. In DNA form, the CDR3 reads TGCAGCGTTGCGGAGGGCAGACCCAACACTGAAGCTTTCTTT.